The 18 T cell receptor beta chains below all came from one sample that was sequenced in a study of Graves' ophthalmopathy and Graves' hyperthyroidism. RNA transcripts yielded amplified TCR beta CDR3 regions. First-round RT-PCR relied on HTBI primers, and a second-round multiplex PCR came next. MiXCR, applied by TCRdb to the multiplex PCR reads, yields one record per CDR3 protein. This table has over a million distinct CDR3 sequences, 35% to 40% appearing once. Material: peripheral blood or thyroid tissue (not recorded which). These TCRs come from an adult man with Graves' hyperthyroidism.

The chain has TRBV7-2 and TRBJ2-5, with 10 bases lining up with TRBD2. V lost 1 base to trimming and J lost 7 bases; unmatched junction nucleotides: 6. CDR3 length: 15 residues. CDR1 SGHTA and CDR2 FQGNSA come from the germline V gene. CDR3 in DNA: TGTGCCAGCAGCTTAGTAGCGGGAGGTGAAGTGACCCAGTACTTC. It is translated as CASSLVAGGEVTQYF. Complete variable domain (other parts from reference TRBV7-2 and TRBJ2-5): GAGVSQSPSNKVTEKGKDVELRCDPISGHTALYWYRQSLGQGLEFLIYFQGNSAPDKSGLPSDRFSAERTGGSVSTLTIQRTQQEDSAVYLCASSLVAGGEVTQYFGPGTRLLVL.

This clonotype was counted only a few times. The chain links TRBV4-3 to TRBJ1-2, with D perhaps matching TRBD1 (5 bases). Germline V gives CDR1 LGHNA, CDR2 YSLEER. This CDR3 has 15 amino acids. V was pared by 1 base and J by 1 base, with 10 bases between. The CDR3 DNA follows: TGCGCCAGCAGCCAAGGACAGATTGATAACTATGGCTACACCTTC. Its protein product is CASSQGQIDNYGYTF.

On this clonotype itself: The junction departs from the called germline gene at one end, perhaps through a read error. This chain connects TRBV10-3 to TRBJ1-2; 11 bases agree with TRBD1. Germline V lookup: CDR1 ENHRY, CDR2 SYGVKD. The CDR3 loop spans 15 amino acids. The CDR3: CASSWGQGGPYGYTF. The CDR3 DNA reads TGTGCCAGCAGTTGGGGACAGGGGGGCCCCTATGGCTACACCTTC.

This clonotype appeared a few times. The gene calls are TRBV29-1 and TRBJ1-2; TRBD1 is a possible D gene (5 bases). There are 12 residues in the CDR3. The germline V gene encodes CDR1 SQVTM and CDR2 ANQGSEA. The V gene lost 1 base and the J gene lost 8 bases, with 11 bases spanning the gap. As DNA, the CDR3 is TGCAGCGTTGAAGCCAGGGCCAACGGCTACACCTTC. It is translated as CSVEARANGYTF.

The V gene is TRBV20-1, the J gene TRBJ2-7; D uncertain. The CDR3 loop spans 12 amino acids. From germline, CDR1 is DFQATT and CDR2 SNEGSKA (reference sequence). V was pared by 3 bases and J by 2 bases, with 8 bases between. The CDR3: CSASFNPYEQYF. For the CDR3, the DNA is TGCAGTGCTAGTTTTAACCCCTACGAGCAGTACTTC.

Notes on this clonotype: No conserved phenylalanine or tryptophan ends this CDR3, so it is likely a read error. Because the CDR3's place on the DNA is in doubt, the DNA is left out and the CDR3 is given as listed by TCRdb. V is TRBV3-1 and J is TRBJ1-6; TRBD1 reflects the table's D call only, with no check against the DNA. The CDR3 is made up of 10 amino acids, end residues included. CDR1 is LGHDT, CDR2 YNNKEL, per germline (reference sequence). CDR3 in amino acids: CASSRGQIHY.

In the case of this clonotype: The germline gene is not matched at one end of the junction; a read error may be the cause. This chain links TRBV10-3 with TRBJ2-2; tentatively, D is TRBD1 or TRBD2 (5 bases each). Germline V CDR1 and CDR2: ENHRY, SYGVKD. The CDR3 has 17 amino acids. The CDR3 DNA reads TGTGCCATCGGGATGAGTCTGGCAGGGATCGGCACCGGGGAGCTGTCTTGG. Translated, it gives CAIGMSLAGIGTGELSW.

This clonotype appeared many times. The chain has TRBV7-9 and TRBJ1-1; the match to TRBD1 covers 9 bases. Losses at the gene ends were 0 bases for V and 12 bases for J; bases not matched to a gene: 8. Germline CDR1 reads SEHNR; CDR2 reads FQNEAQ (reference sequence). CDR3 size: 14 residues. CDR3: CASSLAPQGANSFF. CDR3 nucleotides: TGTGCCAGCAGCTTAGCTCCACAGGGGGCGAATTCTTTCTTT.

V and J are TRBV9 and TRBJ2-7; TRBD1 or TRBD2 may be the D gene (5 bases each). Germline CDR1 and CDR2: SGDLS and YYNGEE. Trimming shortened V by 4 bases and J by 0 bases, and 14 bases separated the two germline ends. CDR3 size: 15 residues. This chain's CDR3 is CASSRWDGSSYEQYF. The CDR3, as DNA: TGTGCCAGCAGCCGCTGGGACGGAAGCTCCTACGAGCAGTACTTC.

This sequence joins TRBV7-9 and TRBJ1-1; the D is unclear. The CDR3 covers 13 residues. With 5 bases removed from V and 7 bases from J, the gap between germline ends came to 14 bases. Germline loops: CDR1 SEHNR, CDR2 FQNEAQ (reference sequence). Here the CDR3 DNA reads TGTGCCAGCAGCCAAGATCGCCGGGGTGAAGCTTTCTTT. Amino acids: CASSQDRRGEAFF.

The chain uses TRBV6-4 and TRBJ2-2; 7 nucleotides align to TRBD2. Trimming at V came to 3 bases and at J to 7 bases, leaving 8 bases not matched to a gene. CDR1 is MRHNA and CDR2 is SNTAGT in the germline V gene. The CDR3 totals 15 residues. The CDR3 region is CASSEPREYGGELFF. The CDR3 DNA reads as TGTGCCAGCAGTGAACCGCGGGAGTATGGCGGGGAGCTGTTTTTT.

This sequence joins TRBV29-1 and TRBJ2-7; a possible D gene is TRBD2 (7 bases). CDR1 is SQVTM and CDR2 is ANQGSEA in the germline V gene. V was shortened by 0 bases and J by 2 bases, with 14 bases between the two germline ends. This CDR3 is built from 15 residues. The CDR3 DNA reads as TGCAGCGTTGAAGATCTGGGAGGGGGAACCTACGAGCAGTACTTC. Protein: CSVEDLGGGTYEQYF.

V gene TRBV11-2 combines with J gene TRBJ2-2, with D perhaps assigned TRBD1 or TRBD2 (5 bases each). Germline-derived CDR1 and CDR2 are SGHAT and FQNNGV. The CDR3 is 16 residues long. Trimming shortened V by 5 bases and J by 4 bases, and 17 bases separated the two germline ends. CDR3 in DNA: TGTGCCAGCAGCCCCTCCGGTGGGGGTGGCACCGGGGAGCTGTTTTTT. Residues: CASSPSGGGGTGELFF. The full variable domain, with the rest looked up from reference TRBV11-2 and TRBJ2-2, is EAGVAQSPRYKIIEKRQSVAFWCNPISGHATLYWYQQILGQGPKLLIQFQNNGVVDDSQLPKDRFSAERLKGVDSTLKIQPAKLEDSAVYLCASSPSGGGGTGELFFGEGSRLTVL.

J is TRBJ2-5 and V is TRBV5-1; perhaps TRBD1 as D (5 bases). Trimming removed 4 bases from V and 1 base from J, with 11 bases in between. The CDR3 runs to 14 residues. Germline V gene sequence: CDR1 SGHRS, CDR2 YFSETQ. CDR3 region: CASSSRQSQETQYF. The DNA for the CDR3 is TGCGCCAGCAGCAGCAGACAGAGCCAAGAGACCCAGTACTTC.

Many counts were recorded for this clonotype. This chain connects TRBV2 to TRBJ1-5; D not resolved. The CDR3 has 17 amino acids. From germline, CDR1 is SNHLY and CDR2 FYNNEI. The V and J ends lost 1 base and 2 bases respectively, with 15 bases between them. The CDR3 is CASSEGPPERGNQPQHF. The CDR3 DNA reads TGTGCCAGCAGTGAAGGGCCGCCAGAAAGGGGCAATCAGCCCCAGCATTTT.

The chain has TRBV6-5 and TRBJ2-2, with 13 bases lining up with TRBD2. V was pared by 7 bases and J by 7 bases, with 3 bases of the junction left unmatched. Germline lookup yields CDR1 MNHEY and CDR2 SVGAGI. This CDR3 is 14 amino acids long. The CDR3 protein is CASTGLAGRGELFF. In DNA, the CDR3 is TGTGCCAGCACGGGACTAGCGGGACGCGGGGAGCTGTTTTTT.

This clonotype was observed a handful of times. This sequence joins TRBV29-1 and TRBJ1-1; D not certain. Trimming shortened V by 8 bases and J by 5 bases, and 12 bases separated the two germline ends. The CDR3 covers 11 residues. CDR1 is SQVTM and CDR2 is ANQGSEA in the germline V gene. The DNA of the CDR3 is TGCAGCCCCCCCGGGAGGACTGAAGCTTTCTTT. It encodes CSPPGRTEAFF. Supplemented by reference TRBV29-1 and TRBJ1-1, the full variable domain reads SAVISQKPSRDICQRGTSLTIQCQVDSQVTMMFWYRQQPGQSLTLIATANQGSEATYESGFVIDKFPISRPNLTFSTLTVSNMSPEDSSIYLCSPPGRTEAFFGQGTRLTVV.

This chain connects TRBV7-2 to TRBJ2-7, with 9 bases lining up with TRBD1. Per germline, CDR1 SGHTA and CDR2 FQGNSA. CDR3 length: 15 amino acids. Trimming cost V 6 bases and J 6 bases; bases outside gene matches: 12. The CDR3 nucleotides are TGTGCCAGCAGAGCACCGGGACAGGGCTTCGGCGAGCAGTACTTC. It encodes CASRAPGQGFGEQYF. The full variable domain, rest sourced from reference TRBV7-2 and TRBJ2-7, is GAGVSQSPSNKVTEKGKDVELRCDPISGHTALYWYRQSLGQGLEFLIYFQGNSAPDKSGLPSDRFSAERTGGSVSTLTIQRTQQEDSAVYLCASRAPGQGFGEQYFGPGTRLTVT.